This T cell receptor (beta chain) stems from a study of T cell changes during pregnancy in multiple sclerosis. Trimming took 0 bases from V and 0 from J, leaving 9 bases between them. Per the germline V gene, CDR1 is MNHNY and CDR2 is SVGAGI (reference sequence). The CDR3 has 15 amino acids. The assay was immunoSEQ multiplex PCR, and TCRdb's table has in-frame clones only and misses some. The sample carries 40,000 or so clones, roughly 90% recorded once. A single count supports this clone. The sequence was obtained from a female donor with multiple sclerosis, enrolled in a pregnancy study. The V gene is TRBV6-6, the J gene TRBJ2-7; D call uncertain. The sequences come from CD8+ T cells from peripheral blood mononuclear cells, collected in the third trimester of pregnancy. CDR3 DNA: TGTGCCAGCAGTTACTCGAGAAGCCTCTCCTACGAGCAGTACTTC. Encoded protein: CASSYSRSLSYEQYF.